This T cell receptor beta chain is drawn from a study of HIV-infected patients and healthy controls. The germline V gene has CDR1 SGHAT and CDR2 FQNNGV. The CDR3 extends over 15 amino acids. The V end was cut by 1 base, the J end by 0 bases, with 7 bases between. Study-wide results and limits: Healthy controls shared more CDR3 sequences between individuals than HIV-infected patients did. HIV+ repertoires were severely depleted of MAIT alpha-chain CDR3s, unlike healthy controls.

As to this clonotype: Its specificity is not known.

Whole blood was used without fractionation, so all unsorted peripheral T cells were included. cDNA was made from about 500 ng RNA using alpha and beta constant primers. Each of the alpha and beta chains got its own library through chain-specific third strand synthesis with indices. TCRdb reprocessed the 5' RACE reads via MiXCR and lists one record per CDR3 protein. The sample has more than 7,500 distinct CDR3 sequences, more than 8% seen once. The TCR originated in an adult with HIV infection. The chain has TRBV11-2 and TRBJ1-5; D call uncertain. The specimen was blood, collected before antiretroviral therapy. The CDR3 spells CASSLAGDSNQPQHF. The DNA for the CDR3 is TGTGCCAGCAGCTTAGCCGGTGATAGCAATCAGCCCCAGCATTTT.